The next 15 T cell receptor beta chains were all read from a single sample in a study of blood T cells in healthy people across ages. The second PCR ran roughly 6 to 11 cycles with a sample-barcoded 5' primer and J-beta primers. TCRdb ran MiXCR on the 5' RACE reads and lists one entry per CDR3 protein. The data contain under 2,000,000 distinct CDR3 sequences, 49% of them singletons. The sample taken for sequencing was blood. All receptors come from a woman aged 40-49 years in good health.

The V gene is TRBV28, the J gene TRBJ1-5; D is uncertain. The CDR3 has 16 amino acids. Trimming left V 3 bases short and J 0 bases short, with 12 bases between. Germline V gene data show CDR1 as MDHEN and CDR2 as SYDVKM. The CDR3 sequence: CASSLTVGSSNQPQHF. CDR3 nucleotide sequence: TGTGCCAGCAGTTTGACGGTAGGGAGTAGCAATCAGCCCCAGCATTTT. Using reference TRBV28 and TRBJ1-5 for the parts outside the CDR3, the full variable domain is DVKVTQSSRYLVKRTGEKVFLECVQDMDHENMFWYRQDPGLGLRLIYFSYDVKMKEKGDIPEGYSVSREKKERFSLILESASTNQTSMYLCASSLTVGSSNQPQHFGDGTRLSIL.

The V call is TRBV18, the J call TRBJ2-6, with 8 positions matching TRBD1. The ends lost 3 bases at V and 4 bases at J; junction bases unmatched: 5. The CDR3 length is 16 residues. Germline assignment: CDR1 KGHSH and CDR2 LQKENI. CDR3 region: CASSPQGAGGANVLTF. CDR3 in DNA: TGTGCCAGCTCACCTCAGGGGGCAGGAGGGGCCAACGTCCTGACTTTC.

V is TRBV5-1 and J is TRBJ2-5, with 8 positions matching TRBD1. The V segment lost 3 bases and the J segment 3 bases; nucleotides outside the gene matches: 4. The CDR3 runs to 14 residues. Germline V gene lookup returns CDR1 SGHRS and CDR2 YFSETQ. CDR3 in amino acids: CASSWGQAKETQYF. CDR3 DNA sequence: TGCGCCAGCAGCTGGGGACAGGCCAAAGAGACCCAGTACTTC.

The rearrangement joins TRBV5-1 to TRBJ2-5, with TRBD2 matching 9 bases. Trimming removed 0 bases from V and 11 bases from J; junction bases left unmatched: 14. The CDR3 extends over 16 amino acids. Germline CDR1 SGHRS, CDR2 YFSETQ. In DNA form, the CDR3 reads TGCGCCAGCAGCTTGGCCTTGCGGGGGGGCTTCAATGAGCAGTACTTC. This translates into CASSLALRGGFNEQYF.

The DNA for the CDR3 is TGTGCCAGCAGCCAGACCGACGGGGACTACAATGAGCAGTTCTTC. It codes for CASSQTDGDYNEQFF. The chain links TRBV5-6 to TRBJ2-1, with a weak D call TRBD2 (5 bases). Trimming pared 4 bases from V and 3 bases from J, leaving 14 bases between. Germline V lookup: CDR1 SGHDT, CDR2 YYEEEE. This CDR3 is built from 15 residues.

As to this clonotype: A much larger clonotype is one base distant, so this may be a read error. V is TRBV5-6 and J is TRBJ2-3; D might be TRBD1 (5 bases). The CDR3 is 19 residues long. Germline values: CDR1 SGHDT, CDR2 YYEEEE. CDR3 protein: CTSSLVQRQLQHLTDTQYF. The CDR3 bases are TGTACCAGCAGCTTGGTACAACGACAGCTACAACACCTCACAGATACGCAGTATTTT.

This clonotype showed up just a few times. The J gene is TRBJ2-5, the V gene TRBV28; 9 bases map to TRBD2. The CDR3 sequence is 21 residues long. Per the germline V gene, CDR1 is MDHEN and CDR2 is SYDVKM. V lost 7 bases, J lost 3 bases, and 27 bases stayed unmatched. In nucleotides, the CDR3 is TGTGCCAGCACCCAACCCCCTTCGGTTGCCTCCCTAGCGGGGCCAGAAGAGACCCAGTACTTC. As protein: CASTQPPSVASLAGPEETQYF.

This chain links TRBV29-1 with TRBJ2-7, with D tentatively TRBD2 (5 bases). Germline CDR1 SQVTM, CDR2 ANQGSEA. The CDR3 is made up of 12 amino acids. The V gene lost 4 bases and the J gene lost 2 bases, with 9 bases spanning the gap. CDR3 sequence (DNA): TGCAGCGTTGCCGAGGGCACCTACGAGCAGTACTTC. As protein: CSVAEGTYEQYF.

The CDR3 reads CASSESTGPGNTIYF. DNA for the CDR3: TGTGCCAGCAGTGAATCGACAGGCCCAGGAAACACCATATATTTT. This chain joins TRBV6-1 and TRBJ1-3; perhaps TRBD1 as D (6 bases). The V gene's germline CDR1 is MNHNS and CDR2 SASEGT. The CDR3 has 15 residues. The germline V and J ends were trimmed by 2 bases and 4 bases, with 12 bases remaining between them.

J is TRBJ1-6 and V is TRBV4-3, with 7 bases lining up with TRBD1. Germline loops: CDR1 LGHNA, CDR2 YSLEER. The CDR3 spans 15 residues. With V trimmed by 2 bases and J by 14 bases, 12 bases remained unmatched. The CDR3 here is CASSQIRDSPLSLHF. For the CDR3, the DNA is TGCGCCAGCAGCCAAATCCGGGACAGTCCCCTATCCCTCCACTTT.

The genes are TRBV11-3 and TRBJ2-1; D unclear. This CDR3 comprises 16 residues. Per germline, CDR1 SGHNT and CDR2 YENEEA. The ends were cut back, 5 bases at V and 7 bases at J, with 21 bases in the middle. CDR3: CASSPTGGSTRNEQFF. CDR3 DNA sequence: TGTGCCAGCAGCCCCACTGGCGGATCCACGAGGAATGAGCAGTTCTTC.

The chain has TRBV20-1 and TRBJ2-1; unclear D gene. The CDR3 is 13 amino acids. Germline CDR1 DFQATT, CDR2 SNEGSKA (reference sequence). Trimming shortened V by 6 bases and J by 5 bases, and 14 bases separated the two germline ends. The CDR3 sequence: CSAPNSLNNEQFF. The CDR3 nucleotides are TGCAGTGCCCCTAACTCCCTGAACAATGAGCAGTTCTTC.

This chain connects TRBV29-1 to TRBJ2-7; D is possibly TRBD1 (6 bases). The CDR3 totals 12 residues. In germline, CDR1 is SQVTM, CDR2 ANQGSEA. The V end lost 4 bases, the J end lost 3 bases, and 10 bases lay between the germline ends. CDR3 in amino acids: CSVAAGVYEQYF. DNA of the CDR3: TGCAGCGTTGCGGCAGGGGTCTACGAGCAGTACTTC.

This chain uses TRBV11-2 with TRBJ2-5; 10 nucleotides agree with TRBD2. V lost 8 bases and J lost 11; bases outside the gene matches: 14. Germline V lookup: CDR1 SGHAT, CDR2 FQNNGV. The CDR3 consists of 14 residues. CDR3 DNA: TGTGCCAGCTTAAGCGGGGGGGTCTACAATGAGCAGTACTTC. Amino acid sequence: CASLSGGVYNEQYF.

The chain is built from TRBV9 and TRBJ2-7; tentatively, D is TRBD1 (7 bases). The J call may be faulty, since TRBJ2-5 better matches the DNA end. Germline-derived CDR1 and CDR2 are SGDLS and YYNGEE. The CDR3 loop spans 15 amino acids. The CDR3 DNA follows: TGTGCCAGCAGCGTAGTTGGCAGGGGGGAAGAGACCCAGTACTTC. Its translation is CASSVVGRGEETQYF.